Following are 7 T cell receptor beta chains from one sample sequenced in a study of molecular identifiers for immune sequencing clone quantification. TCRdb re-analysed the PCR reads in MiXCR, keeping a single row per CDR3 protein. The table includes hundreds of thousands of distinct CDR3 sequences, about a quarter detected once. Sequenced material: naive CD8+ T cells from blood, with Jurkat cell RNA spiked in. Subset denoted: FACS-sorted CD8+CD4-CCR7+CD45RA+ naive T cells. The receptor set was obtained from a human donor in good health. Some libraries in this study had Jurkat cell RNA spiked in.

A remark on this clonotype: This may be a read error: a much more frequent sequence differs by one nucleotide. The gene calls are TRBV6-5 and TRBJ2-1, with D unclear. CDR3 size: 14 residues. In germline, CDR1 is MNHEY, CDR2 SVGAGI. V was clipped by 5 bases and J by 6 bases, with 14 bases between them. As DNA, the CDR3 is TGTGCCAGCAGTACCGAGACATTGGGCAATGAGCAGTTCTTC. It specifies CASSTETLGNEQFF.

This rearrangement joins TRBV7-3 to TRBJ2-5; D ambiguous. Per germline, CDR1 SGHTA and CDR2 FQGTGA. This CDR3 region has 14 residues. The V and J ends lost 0 bases and 4 bases respectively, with 9 bases between them. The CDR3 sequence: CASSLTVFGETQYF. DNA of the CDR3: TGTGCCAGCAGCTTAACGGTGTTTGGAGAGACCCAGTACTTC.

Regarding this clonotype: One end of the junction does not line up with germline, which may come from a read error. The chain employs TRBV7-9 and TRBJ2-7, with D tentatively TRBD1 (6 bases). There are 15 residues in the CDR3. In germline, CDR1 is SEHNR, CDR2 FQNEAQ (reference sequence). The DNA for the CDR3 is TGTGCCCGCAGCGAAACCCGGACAGCCTCCTACGCGCAGTACTTC. It translates to CARSETRTASYAQYF.

The gene calls are TRBV28 and TRBJ1-5; 8 bases line up with TRBD1. CDR1 MDHEN and CDR2 SYDVKM come from the germline V gene. The CDR3 is 17 residues long. The J segment lost 0 bases and the V segment lost 3 bases, leaving 7 bases of the junction unmatched. In DNA form, the CDR3 reads TGTGCCAGCAGTTTCAATCCCGGACAGGGTAGCAATCAGCCCCAGCATTTT. It encodes CASSFNPGQGSNQPQHF.

The chain employs TRBV3-1 and TRBJ2-3; D possibly uses TRBD1 or TRBD2 (5 bases each). Germline CDR1 LGHDT, CDR2 YNNKEL (reference sequence). With 2 bases removed from V and 3 bases from J, the gap between germline ends came to 21 bases. CDR3 length: 18 residues. The CDR3 sequence is CASSQSFPQGPGTDTQYF. The CDR3 coding sequence is TGTGCCAGCAGCCAATCCTTCCCCCAGGGCCCGGGGACAGATACGCAGTATTTT.

This clonotype was detected a few times. J is TRBJ2-3 and V is TRBV7-8; D not resolved. Germline V gene lookup returns CDR1 SGHVS and CDR2 FQNEAQ. CDR3 length: 15 residues. V shed 3 bases and J shed 2 bases, with 12 bases lying between them. The CDR3 region is CASSFRPTLTDTQYF. The CDR3 DNA reads TGTGCCAGCAGCTTCCGACCTACTCTCACAGATACGCAGTATTTT.

This clonotype was counted at least ten times. The gene calls are TRBV13 and TRBJ2-3; D ambiguous. Trimming removed 10 bases from V and 6 bases from J, with 20 bases in between. Germline V CDR1 and CDR2: PRHDT, FYEKMQ (reference sequence). This CDR3 is built from 14 residues. CDR3 sequence (DNA): TGTGCCACCTCCCGTCCAGAAGTAGGGGATACGCAGTATTTT. This translates into CATSRPEVGDTQYF.